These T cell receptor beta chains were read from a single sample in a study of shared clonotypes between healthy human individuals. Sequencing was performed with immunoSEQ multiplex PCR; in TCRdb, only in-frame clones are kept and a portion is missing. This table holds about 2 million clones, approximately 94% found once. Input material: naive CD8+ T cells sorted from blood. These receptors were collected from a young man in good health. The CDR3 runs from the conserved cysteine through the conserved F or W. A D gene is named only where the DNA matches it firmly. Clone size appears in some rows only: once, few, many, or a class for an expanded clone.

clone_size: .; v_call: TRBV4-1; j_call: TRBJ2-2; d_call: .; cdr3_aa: CASSQGAGLTGELFF; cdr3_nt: TGCGCCAGCAGCCAAGGGGCAGGGTTAACGGGGGAGCTGTTTTTT
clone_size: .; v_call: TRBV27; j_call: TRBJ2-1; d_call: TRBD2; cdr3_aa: CASSLVSGPHYNEQFF; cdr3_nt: TGTGCCAGCAGTTTAGTTAGCGGGCCACACTACAATGAGCAGTTCTTC
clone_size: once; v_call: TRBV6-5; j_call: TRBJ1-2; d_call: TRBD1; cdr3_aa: CASSYEGQGALGYTF; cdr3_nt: TGTGCCAGCAGTTACGAGGGACAGGGGGCGCTTGGCTACACCTTC
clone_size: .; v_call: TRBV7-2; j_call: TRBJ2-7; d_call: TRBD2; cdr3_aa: CASSLGTSVSYEQYF; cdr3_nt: TGTGCCAGCAGCTTGGGGACTAGCGTCTCCTACGAGCAGTACTTC
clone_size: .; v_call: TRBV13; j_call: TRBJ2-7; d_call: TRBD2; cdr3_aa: CASSSGGADNYEQYF; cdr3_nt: TGTGCCAGCAGTAGCGGGGGGGCCGATAACTACGAGCAGTACTTC
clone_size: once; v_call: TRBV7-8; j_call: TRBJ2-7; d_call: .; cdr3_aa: CASSLSVTSEQYF; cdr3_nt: TGTGCCAGCAGCTTAAGCGTCACGTCCGAGCAGTACTTC
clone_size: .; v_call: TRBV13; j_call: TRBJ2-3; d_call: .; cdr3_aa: CASSEDYTDTQYF; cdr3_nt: TGTGCCAGCAGCGAGGACTACACAGATACGCAGTATTTT
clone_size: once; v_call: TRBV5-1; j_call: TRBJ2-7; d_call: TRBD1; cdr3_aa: CASSLRTGGDYEQYF; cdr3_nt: TGCGCCAGCAGCTTACGGACAGGGGGGGACTACGAGCAGTACTTC
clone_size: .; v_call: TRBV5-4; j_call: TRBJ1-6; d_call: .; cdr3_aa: CASSFAGLQGSPLHF; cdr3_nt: TGTGCCAGCAGTTTTGCCGGGCTCCAAGGTTCACCCCTCCACTTT
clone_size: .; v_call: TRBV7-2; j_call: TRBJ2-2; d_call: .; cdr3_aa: CASSLAVTGELFF; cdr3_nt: TGTGCCAGCAGCTTAGCAGTAACCGGGGAGCTGTTTTTT
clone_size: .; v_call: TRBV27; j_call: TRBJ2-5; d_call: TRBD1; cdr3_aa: CASREGGRETQYF; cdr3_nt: TGTGCCAGCAGAGAAGGGGGCAGAGAGACCCAGTACTTC
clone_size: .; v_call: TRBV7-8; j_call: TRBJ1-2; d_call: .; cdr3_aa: CASSPGGEANYGYTF; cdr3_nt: TGTGCCAGCAGCCCAGGAGGGGAAGCTAACTATGGCTACACCTTC
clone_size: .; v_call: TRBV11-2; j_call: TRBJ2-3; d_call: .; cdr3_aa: CASSLEPLGGIPLDTQYF; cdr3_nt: TGTGCCAGCAGCTTAGAACCCCTTGGCGGCATCCCTCTAGATACGCAGTATTTT
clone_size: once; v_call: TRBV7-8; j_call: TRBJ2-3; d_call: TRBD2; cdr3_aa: CASRSTSGSADTQYF; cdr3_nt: TGTGCCAGCAGGTCTACTAGCGGGAGTGCAGATACGCAGTATTTT
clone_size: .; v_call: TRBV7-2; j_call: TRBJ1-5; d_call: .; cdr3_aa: CASSLAGAGTNQPQHF; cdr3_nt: TGTGCCAGCAGCTTAGCGGGGGCAGGGACAAATCAGCCCCAGCATTTT
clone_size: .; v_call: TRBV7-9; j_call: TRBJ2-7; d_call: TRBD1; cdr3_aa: CASLTPRDRSSYEQYF; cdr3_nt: TGTGCCAGCCTTACGCCCCGGGACAGGAGCTCCTACGAGCAGTACTTC
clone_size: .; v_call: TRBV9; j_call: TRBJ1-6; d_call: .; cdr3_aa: CASSVSASGDSPLHF; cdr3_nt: TGTGCCAGCAGCGTAAGTGCCTCCGGGGATTCACCCCTCCACTTT
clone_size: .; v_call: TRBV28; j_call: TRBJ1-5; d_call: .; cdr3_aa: CASSLIQGPGIQPQHF; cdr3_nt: TGTGCCAGCAGTTTGATCCAGGGGCCCGGTATTCAGCCCCAGCATTTT
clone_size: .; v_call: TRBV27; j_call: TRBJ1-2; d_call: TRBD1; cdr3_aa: CASSPLTGIYGYTF; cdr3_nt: TGTGCCAGCAGTCCACTGACAGGGATCTATGGCTACACCTTC